This T cell receptor beta chain was sequenced in a study of CD8+CD57+ T cells in acquired aplastic anemia. Across the study: Roughly 3 ug was the average amount of DNA from sorted CD4+ and CD8+ cells.

Using genomic DNA as the template, TCR beta VDJ and CDR3 profiling was carried out. MiXCR, run by TCRdb on the reads, gives a single entry per CDR3 protein. The table has about 160,000 distinct CDR3 sequences, 71% seen once. Whole-study results and caveats: Common to patients and controls were twenty-nine CD8+ CDR3 sequences.

Per the germline V gene, CDR1 is LNHDA and CDR2 is SQIVND (reference sequence). The CDR3 totals 16 residues. Trimming took off 3 bases at V and 4 bases at J, with 13 bases between the two ends. This clonotype was counted only a few times. The antigen is undetermined. Patients chosen for sequencing had shown CD8+CD57+ cell expansion by flow cytometry. The sequenced sample was sorted CD4+, CD8+, or CD8+CD57+ T cells (not recorded which) from PBMCs. This TCR derives from a human donor with aplastic anemia. The gene calls are TRBV19 and TRBJ2-6; D gene ambiguous. The CDR3 loop is CASSMTSGWGANVLTF. As DNA, the CDR3 is TGTGCCAGTAGTATGACTTCCGGCTGGGGGGCCAACGTCCTGACTTTC.